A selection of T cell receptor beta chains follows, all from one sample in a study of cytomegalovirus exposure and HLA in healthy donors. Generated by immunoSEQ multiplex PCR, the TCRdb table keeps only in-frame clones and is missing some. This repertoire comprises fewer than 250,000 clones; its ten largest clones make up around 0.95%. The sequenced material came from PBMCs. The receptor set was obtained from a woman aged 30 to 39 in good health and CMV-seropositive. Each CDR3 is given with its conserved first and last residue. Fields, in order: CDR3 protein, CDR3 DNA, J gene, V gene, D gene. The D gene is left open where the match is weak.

CDR3 protein: CASSQVGGRLISNQPQHF
CDR3 DNA: TGCGCCAGCAGCCAAGTCGGAGGTCGCCTGATTAGCAATCAGCCCCAGCATTTT
J gene: TRBJ1-5
V gene: TRBV4-1
D gene: -

CDR3 protein: CASSRDRNQPQHF
CDR3 DNA: TGTGCCAGCAGCCGGGACAGAAATCAGCCCCAGCATTTT
J gene: TRBJ1-5
V gene: TRBV25-1
D gene: TRBD1

CDR3 protein: CASSEQTMNTEAFF
CDR3 DNA: TGCGCCAGCAGTGAACAGACTATGAACACTGAAGCTTTCTTT
J gene: TRBJ1-1
V gene: TRBV10-1
D gene: -

CDR3 protein: CASSAPAGTGTGELFF
CDR3 DNA: TGTGCCAGCAGCGCGCCAGCGGGAACCGGCACCGGGGAGCTGTTTTTT
J gene: TRBJ2-2
V gene: TRBV9
D gene: TRBD2

CDR3 protein: CASSQSQVSSGNTIYF
CDR3 DNA: TGCGCCAGCAGCCAATCACAGGTTAGCTCTGGAAACACCATATATTTT
J gene: TRBJ1-3
V gene: TRBV4-1
D gene: -

CDR3 protein: CASRPTSGRDTGELFF
CDR3 DNA: TGTGCCAGCAGACCCACTAGCGGGAGGGACACCGGGGAGCTGTTTTTT
J gene: TRBJ2-2
V gene: TRBV7-9
D gene: TRBD2

CDR3 protein: CASSINLSGTGGSYGYTF
CDR3 DNA: TGTGCCAGTAGTATCAATCTCAGTGGAACAGGGGGATCCTATGGCTACACCTTC
J gene: TRBJ1-2
V gene: TRBV19
D gene: TRBD1

CDR3 protein: CASVWGEASYNEQFF
CDR3 DNA: TGTGCCAGCGTCTGGGGGGAGGCCTCCTACAATGAGCAGTTCTTC
J gene: TRBJ2-1
V gene: TRBV2
D gene: -

CDR3 protein: CASSLSVQETQYF
CDR3 DNA: TGTGCCAGCAGCTTATCGGTCCAAGAGACCCAGTACTTC
J gene: TRBJ2-5
V gene: TRBV11-3
D gene: -

CDR3 protein: CASSPGGLYYGYTF
CDR3 DNA: TGTGCCAGCAGCCCAGGGGGGTTATACTATGGCTACACCTTC
J gene: TRBJ1-2
V gene: TRBV28
D gene: TRBD1

CDR3 protein: CASSEFLTGSYEQYF
CDR3 DNA: TGTGCCAGCAGTGAATTTCTTACAGGATCTTACGAGCAGTACTTC
J gene: TRBJ2-7
V gene: TRBV25-1
D gene: -

CDR3 protein: CASSVTGTEKETQYF
CDR3 DNA: TGTGCCAGCAGTGTCACCGGGACAGAAAAAGAGACCCAGTACTTC
J gene: TRBJ2-5
V gene: TRBV28
D gene: TRBD1

CDR3 protein: CSVAGVAGGVGTEAFF
CDR3 DNA: TGCAGCGTTGCAGGCGTGGCAGGGGGAGTGGGAACTGAAGCTTTCTTT
J gene: TRBJ1-1
V gene: TRBV29-1
D gene: TRBD1

CDR3 protein: CASSARTSGSSTDTQYF
CDR3 DNA: TGTGCCAGCAGTGCCCGGACTAGCGGATCTAGCACAGATACGCAGTATTTT
J gene: TRBJ2-3
V gene: TRBV2
D gene: TRBD2

CDR3 protein: CASRWGDTEAFF
CDR3 DNA: TGTGCCAGTAGATGGGGGGACACTGAAGCTTTCTTT
J gene: TRBJ1-1
V gene: TRBV19
D gene: -

CDR3 protein: CASRGIRQGSYEQYF
CDR3 DNA: TGTGCCAGCAGGGGGATAAGACAGGGGTCGTACGAGCAGTACTTC
J gene: TRBJ2-7
V gene: TRBV6-5
D gene: TRBD1

CDR3 protein: CASSDSPAYEQYF
CDR3 DNA: TGTGCCAGTTCGGACAGCCCCGCCTACGAGCAGTACTTC
J gene: TRBJ2-7
V gene: TRBV27
D gene: -

CDR3 protein: CASSLGQGTYYGYTF
CDR3 DNA: TGTGCCAGCAGTTTGGGACAGGGGACCTACTATGGCTACACCTTC
J gene: TRBJ1-2
V gene: TRBV28
D gene: TRBD1

CDR3 protein: CAISTGGSNTGELFF
CDR3 DNA: TGTGCCATCAGTACGGGGGGCTCGAACACCGGGGAGCTGTTTTTT
J gene: TRBJ2-2
V gene: TRBV10-3
D gene: -

CDR3 protein: CASSPDRSYEQYF
CDR3 DNA: TGTGCCAGCAGCCCCGACAGATCATACGAGCAGTACTTC
J gene: TRBJ2-7
V gene: TRBV14
D gene: -

CDR3 protein: CASSLKAQRTEAFF
CDR3 DNA: TGCGCCAGCAGCTTAAAGGCCCAGCGGACTGAAGCTTTCTTT
J gene: TRBJ1-1
V gene: TRBV5-1
D gene: -

CDR3 protein: CASSQTQAYSYEQYF
CDR3 DNA: TGCGCCAGCAGCCAAACACAGGCTTACTCCTACGAGCAGTACTTC
J gene: TRBJ2-7
V gene: TRBV4-3
D gene: -

CDR3 protein: CATTDTLRETQYF
CDR3 DNA: TGTGCCACCACCGACACCCTTCGAGAGACCCAGTACTTC
J gene: TRBJ2-5
V gene: TRBV6-1
D gene: -

CDR3 protein: CASSLGTSGGQETQYF
CDR3 DNA: TGCGCCAGCAGCTTAGGGACTAGCGGGGGTCAGGAGACCCAGTACTTC
J gene: TRBJ2-5
V gene: TRBV5-1
D gene: TRBD2

CDR3 protein: CASRQPGQGAYGYTF
CDR3 DNA: TGTGCCAGCAGGCAACCGGGACAGGGAGCATATGGCTACACCTTC
J gene: TRBJ1-2
V gene: TRBV5-6
D gene: TRBD1

CDR3 protein: CASSMAGQGAREQYF
CDR3 DNA: TGTGCCAGTAGTATGGCTGGACAGGGGGCTCGGGAGCAGTACTTC
J gene: TRBJ2-7
V gene: TRBV19
D gene: TRBD1

CDR3 protein: CASSPLTGAEYGYTF
CDR3 DNA: TGTGCCAGCTCTCCTTTGACAGGGGCGGAATATGGCTACACCTTC
J gene: TRBJ1-2
V gene: TRBV18
D gene: TRBD1

CDR3 protein: CASSVEGTGNTEAFF
CDR3 DNA: TGTGCCAGCAGCGTAGAGGGGACAGGGAACACTGAAGCTTTCTTT
J gene: TRBJ1-1
V gene: TRBV9
D gene: TRBD1

CDR3 protein: CASRESRNANYGYTF
CDR3 DNA: TGCGCCAGCAGAGAGTCCAGGAATGCTAACTATGGCTACACCTTC
J gene: TRBJ1-2
V gene: TRBV5-1
D gene: -

CDR3 protein: CASSYSTPLGYEQYF
CDR3 DNA: TGTGCCAGCAGTTACTCGACCCCGCTCGGGTACGAGCAGTACTTC
J gene: TRBJ2-7
V gene: TRBV6-6
D gene: -